The rows below give T cell receptor beta chains drawn from one sample of a study of Ad26.COV2.S vaccination and SARS-CoV-2 variants. The method was immunoSEQ multiplex PCR; TCRdb's version includes in-frame clones alone and lacks a portion of them. The sample has about 350,000 clones; around nine tenths are singletons. This material consisted of peripheral blood, taken in a trial of Ad26.COV2.S vaccine versus placebo. Receptors originate from a person aged 18 to 59 who received the Ad26.COV2.S COVID-19 vaccine or a placebo. CDR3s include the opening cysteine and the closing phenylalanine or tryptophan. D genes are given only for firm matches. Where a row states a size, it is once, few, many or the class of an expanded clone; other rows omit it.

few TRBJ1-6 TRBV6-6 . TGTGCCAGCAGTTACAGTGGCGGAAATAATTCACCCCTCCACTTT CASSYSGGNNSPLHF
. TRBJ1-6 TRBV19 TRBD1 TGTGCCAGTAGTACCTGGGACAGCCGATATAATTCACCCCTCCACTTT CASSTWDSRYNSPLHF
. TRBJ2-1 TRBV4-2 TRBD2 TGTGCCAGCAGCCAAGAGGAGGAACTAGCGGGGGGGACCTACAATGAGCAGTTCTTC CASSQEEELAGGTYNEQFF
. TRBJ2-1 TRBV5-4 . TGTGCCAGCAGCGACCGCCTAAATGAGCAGTTCTTC CASSDRLNEQFF
. TRBJ1-4 TRBV28 TRBD1 TGTGCCAGCACCAACCGGGACAGGGGCGGAAAACTGTTTTTT CASTNRDRGGKLFF
many TRBJ2-7 TRBV12-3/TRBV12-4 . TGTGCCAGCATGTTCACAGGGTCGTTCGAGCAGTACTTC CASMFTGSFEQYF
. TRBJ2-5 TRBV18 TRBD1 TGTGCCAGCTCACCACAAAGCAGGGGGCTAGAGACCCAGTACTTC CASSPQSRGLETQYF
few TRBJ2-1 TRBV5-1 TRBD1 TGCGCCAGCAGCTGGGGACAGGGGGGCTCCTACAATGAGCAGTTCTTC CASSWGQGGSYNEQFF
. TRBJ2-3 TRBV29-1 . TGCAGCGTTGGTGGGAGACGCACAGATACGCAGTATTTT CSVGGRRTDTQYF
once TRBJ1-2 TRBV2 . TGTGCCAGCTTCGGACAGAATGGCTACACCTTC CASFGQNGYTF
. TRBJ1-6 TRBV14 . TGTGCCAGCAGCCAATTCCGTGTGTATAATTCACCCCTCCACTTT CASSQFRVYNSPLHF
. TRBJ1-6 TRBV28 . TGTGCCAGCATTCATACGAGCTCCTATAATTCACCCCTCCACTTT CASIHTSSYNSPLHF
. TRBJ1-2 TRBV11-2 . TGTGCCAGCAGCCAAGAGTATACGACCGTCTATGGCTACACCTTC CASSQEYTTVYGYTF
. TRBJ2-1 TRBV15 . TGTGCCACCAGCAGAGATCTGGGGTCCTACAATGAGCAGTTCTTC CATSRDLGSYNEQFF
once TRBJ2-5 TRBV7-2 . TGTGCCAGCAGCTTAGCAGGGTACGAGACCCAGTACTTC CASSLAGYETQYF
. TRBJ2-5 TRBV2 TRBD2 TGTGCCAGCGGACTAGCGGGGCAAGAGACCCAGTACTTC CASGLAGQETQYF
. TRBJ2-3 TRBV19 . TGTGCCAGTAGTATGGATGAACACACAGATACGCAGTATTTT CASSMDEHTDTQYF
. TRBJ2-1 TRBV20-1 TRBD2 TGCAGTGCTAGTAGCGGGGCCCCCTACAATGAGCAGTTCTTC CSASSGAPYNEQFF
. TRBJ2-7 TRBV28 TRBD2 TGTGCCAGCAGTCGAGGGACTAGCGGGAACTACGAGCAGTACTTC CASSRGTSGNYEQYF
once TRBJ2-3 TRBV19 TRBD1 TGTGCCAGTAGCCTCCGGGACAGGGAGGCAGATACGCAGTATTTT CASSLRDREADTQYF
. TRBJ2-2 TRBV5-1 TRBD2 TGCGCCAGCTGCCTGGGAGGGGACACCGGGGAGCTGTTTTTT CASCLGGDTGELFF
. TRBJ2-7 TRBV7-9 . TGTGCCAGCAGCTTGGATACCTCCTACGAGCAGTACTTC CASSLDTSYEQYF
. TRBJ1-1 TRBV7-2 TRBD1 TGTGCCAGCAGCCCACAGGGGTTCCCTGAAGCTTTCTTT CASSPQGFPEAFF
. TRBJ1-5 TRBV28 . TGTGCCAGCAGTCCAACAGGGATGGGCCAGCCCCAGCATTTT CASSPTGMGQPQHF
. TRBJ2-3 TRBV30 TRBD2 TGTGCCTGTTCCGGGACTAGCAGACGAAGCACAGATACGCAGTATTTT CACSGTSRRSTDTQYF
. TRBJ1-2 TRBV6-5 TRBD1 TGTGCCAGCAGCCCCGACAGGGGAAGGGACTATGGCTACACCTTC CASSPDRGRDYGYTF
few TRBJ2-5 TRBV7-8 . TGTGCCAGCAGCTTAGTTGGCTCGGAAGGGCAAGAGACCCAGTACTTC CASSLVGSEGQETQYF
. TRBJ2-1 TRBV18 TRBD1 TGTGCCAGCTCACCACCTGGGGCACAGGGGGCGATTGAGCAGTTCTTC CASSPPGAQGAIEQFF
. TRBJ2-5 TRBV3-1/TRBV3-2 . TGTGCCAGCAGCAATCACTCCTTGAAAGAGACCCAGTACTTC CASSNHSLKETQYF
. TRBJ2-1 TRBV5-5 . TGTGCCAGCAGCTTAGCTGGGGGCAATGAGCAGTTCTTC CASSLAGGNEQFF
. TRBJ2-7 TRBV28 . TGTGCCAGCAGTTTTATAGCAGAGCAGGGTGGCGAGCAGTACTTC CASSFIAEQGGEQYF
. TRBJ2-7 TRBV15 . TGTGCCACCAGCAGAGGCGTTCTATACGAGCAGTACTTC CATSRGVLYEQYF
. TRBJ2-1 TRBV3-1/TRBV3-2 . TGTGCCAGCAGCCAAGGGGTTCAGGGACGAAATGAGCAGTTCTTC CASSQGVQGRNEQFF
. TRBJ2-6 TRBV7-6 TRBD2 TGTGCCAGCAGCTTAGCCCCGAGACTAGCGGGGGGCTCTGGGGCCAACGTCCTGACTTTC CASSLAPRLAGGSGANVLTF
. TRBJ2-7 TRBV28 . TGTGCCAGCAGTTTAGATAGGGTAAAGAACGAGCAGTACTTC CASSLDRVKNEQYF
. TRBJ1-5 TRBV20-1 . TGCAGTGCTAGTGTAGATAGCAATCAGCCCCAGCATTTT CSASVDSNQPQHF
. TRBJ2-5 TRBV9 TRBD1 TGTGCCAGCAGCCCCCAACAGGGGGTCAGGGAGACCCAGTACTTC CASSPQQGVRETQYF
. TRBJ1-1 TRBV7-9 TRBD1 TGTGCCAGCAGCTACTCGACAGGGCAGGTAACTGAAGCTTTCTTT CASSYSTGQVTEAFF
. TRBJ2-2 TRBV12-3/TRBV12-4 . TGTGCCAGCAGGTTAGGTGATACCGGGGAGCTGTTTTTT CASRLGDTGELFF
. TRBJ2-7 TRBV10-3 . TGTGCCAGCAGGGACGGTACCTACGAGCAGTACTTC CASRDGTYEQYF
. TRBJ2-5 TRBV3-1/TRBV3-2 . TGTGCCAGCAGCCAAGTGTTGAGAGAGACCCAGTACTTC CASSQVLRETQYF
. TRBJ2-5 TRBV5-1 TRBD2 TGCGCCAGCAGCCTTAGCGGGGGGAAAGAGACCCAGTACTTC CASSLSGGKETQYF
. TRBJ2-7 TRBV6-5 . TGTGCCAGCAGCCCCTCAGGGTACGAGCAGTACTTC CASSPSGYEQYF
. TRBJ1-3 TRBV29-1 TRBD1 TGCAGCGTGGTAGGGACAGCCGGAAACACCATATATTTT CSVVGTAGNTIYF
. TRBJ1-1 TRBV4-2 . TGTGCCTCAGGGCAGGGGAACACTGAAGCTTTCTTT CASGQGNTEAFF
. TRBJ1-6 TRBV6-5 TRBD1 TGTGCCAGCAGCCGGACAGGGTGGAATTCACCCCTCCACTTT CASSRTGWNSPLHF
few TRBJ2-3 TRBV19 TRBD1 TGTGCCAGTAGAAGAAAGGGGGGACAGGGCACAGATACGCAGTATTTT CASRRKGGQGTDTQYF
few TRBJ2-3 TRBV28 TRBD2 TGTGCCAGCAGTTTATACCTAGCGGGAAGCACAGATACGCAGTATTTT CASSLYLAGSTDTQYF
. TRBJ1-2 TRBV12-3/TRBV12-4 . TGTGCCAGCACCCAGGGACTTTATGGCTACACCTTC CASTQGLYGYTF
few TRBJ2-2 TRBV28 . TGTGCCAGCAGTTTATCCTACACCGGGGAGCTGTTTTTT CASSLSYTGELFF
. TRBJ2-5 TRBV12-3/TRBV12-4 . TGTGCCAGCGCTGAACAAGGAGGAGAGACCCAGTACTTC CASAEQGGETQYF
once TRBJ2-1 TRBV6-2/TRBV6-3 TRBD2 TGTGCCAGCAGTTCCGCGGGGGGGCAGAGGGAGCAGTTCTTC CASSSAGGQREQFF
. TRBJ1-2 TRBV5-1 . TGCGCCAGCAGCTTGGACGTCTATGGCTACACCTTC CASSLDVYGYTF
. TRBJ1-3 TRBV15 TRBD1 TGTGCCACCAGCCCAACCGGGACAGTCTCCCACTCTGGAAACACCATATATTTT CATSPTGTVSHSGNTIYF